The 25 T cell receptor beta chains given below trace back to one sample, sequenced in a study of T cells in Graves' hyperthyroidism and ophthalmopathy. Amplified regions were TCR beta CDR3 sequences from RNA transcripts. With the HTBI primer set, the TCR CDR3 went through a first round of RT-PCR. TCRdb re-derived calls from the multiplex PCR reads in MiXCR, one entry per CDR3 protein. The sample holds some 92,000 distinct CDR3 sequences, around 42% seen once. The sequenced sample was peripheral blood or thyroid tissue (not recorded which). The receptors come from a woman aged 25-40 years with Graves' hyperthyroidism.

The chain is built from TRBV9 and TRBJ2-5, with D perhaps matching TRBD2 (6 bases). Trimming removed 0 bases from V and 5 bases from J, with 14 bases in between. The germline CDR1 and CDR2 sequences are SGDLS and YYNGEE. The CDR3 runs 15 residues. CDR3 residues: CASSVGEGEVETQYF. The DNA for the CDR3 is TGTGCCAGCAGCGTAGGAGAAGGGGAGGTGGAGACCCAGTACTTC.

This rearrangement joins TRBV7-8 to TRBJ2-5; tentatively, D is TRBD2 (5 bases). Per the germline V gene, CDR1 is SGHVS and CDR2 is FQNEAQ. The CDR3 covers 15 residues. Trimming left V 4 bases short and J 2 bases short, with 14 bases between. The CDR3 spells CASSSTTEAQETQYF. CDR3 nucleotides: TGTGCCAGCAGCTCGACGACGGAGGCTCAAGAGACCCAGTACTTC. The full variable domain, in which reference TRBV7-8 and TRBJ2-5 provide the parts outside the CDR3, is GAGVSQSPRYKVAKRGQDVALRCDPISGHVSLFWYQQALGQGPEFLTYFQNEAQLDKSGLPSDRFFAERPEGSVSTLKIQRTQQEDSAVYLCASSSTTEAQETQYFGPGTRLLVL.

This clonotype came up many times. The rearrangement uses TRBV7-9 and TRBJ2-5; D remains unclear. Germline V gene lookup returns CDR1 SEHNR and CDR2 FQNEAQ (reference sequence). The CDR3 runs 16 residues. V lost 3 bases, J lost 1 base, and 15 bases lay in between. The CDR3 sequence: CASSLASGPGQETQYF. The CDR3 nucleotides read TGTGCCAGCAGCTTGGCCAGTGGCCCCGGCCAAGAGACCCAGTACTTC. The full variable domain, in which reference TRBV7-9 and TRBJ2-5 provide the parts outside the CDR3, is DTGVSQNPRHKITKRGQNVTFRCDPISEHNRLYWYRQTLGQGPEFLTYFQNEAQLEKSRLLSDRFSAERPKGSFSTLEIQRTEQGDSAMYLCASSLASGPGQETQYFGPGTRLLVL.

A note on this clonotype: This could be a read error, since a much larger clone is one nucleotide away. The gene calls are TRBV7-8 and TRBJ1-2; D is unclear. Trimming removed 1 base at V and 8 bases at J, with 8 bases between. CDR3 length equals 12 residues. Germline V gene sequence: CDR1 SGHVS, CDR2 FQNEAQ. For the CDR3, the DNA is TGTGCCAGCAGCTTAGAGGGAGGCGGCTACACCTTC. It translates to CASSLEGGGYTF.

This clonotype was recorded many times. The rearrangement uses TRBV4-1 and TRBJ1-2; maybe TRBD1 (5 bases). The CDR3 spans 17 residues. V lost 3 bases to trimming and J lost 9 bases, with 26 bases between them. Germline CDR1 MGHRA, CDR2 YSYEKL. DNA for the CDR3: TGCGCCAGCAGCCAGAAAATACCGGGACCTCCAACTAGTAGCTACACCTTC. This sequence encodes CASSQKIPGPPTSSYTF.

Of note for this clonotype: This could be a read error, since a much larger clone is one nucleotide away. The chain recombines TRBV7-2 with TRBJ2-7; 10 positions match TRBD2. The CDR3 consists of 17 residues. Germline V gene data show CDR1 as SGHTA and CDR2 as FQGNSA. V trimming: 3 bases; J trimming: 5 bases; junction bases outside the gene matches: 13. CDR3 residues: CASSLASASGSHNEQYF. CDR3 bases: TGTGCCAGCAGCTTGGCGTCGGCTAGCGGGAGTCACAACGAGCAGTACTTC.

There are many counts of this clonotype. The chain links TRBV20-1 to TRBJ1-4; no firm D call. Germline CDR1 is DFQATT and CDR2 is SNEGSKA (reference sequence). The CDR3 totals 14 residues. The germline V and J ends were trimmed by 1 base and 11 bases, with 17 bases remaining between them. The CDR3 DNA is TGCAGTGCTAGAGTTAGCGTTTCTCCGGGGAAACTGTTTTTT. Translation gives CSARVSVSPGKLFF.

This clonotype was counted many times. The V and J genes are TRBV9 and TRBJ2-7; D is unresolved. Germline V CDR1 and CDR2: SGDLS, YYNGEE. Trimming cost V 2 bases and J 3 bases, with 15 bases left between them. The CDR3 runs to 15 residues. The CDR3 DNA follows: TGTGCCAGCAGCGTCCAACCGGGTCCCTTCTACGAGCAGTACTTC. Its translation is CASSVQPGPFYEQYF.

At least ten counts were recorded for this clonotype. The chain has TRBV7-9 and TRBJ1-2; maybe TRBD1 (5 bases). Germline CDR1 reads SEHNR; CDR2 reads FQNEAQ (reference sequence). V lost 5 bases, J lost 4 bases, and 11 bases lay in between. This CDR3 has 13 amino acids. The CDR3 loop is CASSLGGGYGYTF. CDR3 nucleotides: TGTGCCAGCAGCCTTGGGGGGGGCTATGGCTACACCTTC.

This clonotype was recorded many times. The CDR3 is CATSRERRAGELFF. CDR3 DNA: TGTGCCACCAGCAGAGAACGAAGGGCCGGGGAGCTGTTTTTT. This chain joins TRBV15 and TRBJ2-2; D not resolved. This CDR3 is built from 14 residues. V gave up 0 bases and J gave up 6 bases, with 8 bases separating them. Germline assignment: CDR1 LNHNV and CDR2 YYDKDF (reference sequence).

The gene calls are TRBV24-1 and TRBJ1-1, with TRBD1 matching 10 bases. The germline CDR1 and CDR2 sequences are KGHDR and SFDVKD. The V gene end was trimmed by 4 bases and the J gene end by 1 base; junction bases not matched to a gene: 8. This CDR3 is built from 17 residues. The CDR3 reads CATSEAGTGATNTEAFF. CDR3 coding DNA: TGTGCCACCAGTGAGGCCGGGACAGGGGCGACGAACACTGAAGCTTTCTTT.

This clonotype was counted only a few times. The genes are TRBV18 and TRBJ2-7; 10 bases map to TRBD2. V lost 0 bases to trimming and J lost 6 bases; unmatched junction nucleotides: 5. The CDR3 has 15 residues. Germline V gene lookup returns CDR1 KGHSH and CDR2 LQKENI. The CDR3 sequence: CASSPPELAGIEQYF. CDR3 coding DNA: TGTGCCAGCTCACCACCAGAACTAGCGGGAATCGAGCAGTACTTC.

As concerns this clonotype: Given a much more abundant clone one base away, this may be a read error. The chain combines TRBV6-6 with TRBJ2-2, with 7 bases identical to TRBD2. The CDR3 is 17 residues long. Germline CDR1 MNHNY, CDR2 SVGAGI (reference sequence). CDR3 sequence reads: CASSYYKAGRNTEELFF. CDR3 nucleotides: TGTGCCAGCAGCTATTATAAAGCGGGGAGGAACACCGAGGAGCTGTTTTTT.

The rearrangement links TRBV20-1 to TRBJ2-2, with a weak D call TRBD2 (6 bases). The CDR3 is 11 amino acids. The germline V gene has CDR1 DFQATT and CDR2 SNEGSKA (reference sequence). V was shortened by 3 bases and J by 7 bases, with 6 bases between the two germline ends. The CDR3 DNA reads TGCAGTGCTAGGACTAGCGGGGAGCTGTTTTTT. Amino acid sequence: CSARTSGELFF.

The sample holds many counts of this clonotype. The J gene is TRBJ1-6, the V gene TRBV5-1; the match to TRBD1 covers 7 bases. The CDR3 has 16 residues. Germline CDR1 is SGHRS and CDR2 is YFSETQ. Unmatched junction bases numbered 6, after V lost 2 bases and J lost 4 bases. CDR3 sequence reads: CASSFQGVEYNSPLHF. For the CDR3, the DNA is TGCGCCAGCAGCTTTCAGGGGGTGGAATATAATTCACCCCTCCACTTT.

The sample holds a few counts of this clonotype. The chain links TRBV30 to TRBJ2-7; 7 bases agree with TRBD1. Germline CDR1 reads GTSNPN; CDR2 reads SVGIG (reference sequence). Trimming removed 0 bases from V and 0 bases from J; junction bases left unmatched: 5. The CDR3 length is 15 residues. CDR3 coding DNA: TGTGCCTGGAGTGTCTCGACAGGGTACTCCTACGAGCAGTACTTC. This translates into CAWSVSTGYSYEQYF.

This clonotype was counted at least ten times. A read error may account for a junction end that differs from germline. The chain links TRBV12-3 or TRBV12-4 to TRBJ2-6, with 8 positions matching TRBD2. The CDR3 length is 13 residues. The CDR3 sequence is CVSGGVGANVLTF. The CDR3 DNA reads as TGTGTCAGCGGGGGAGTGGGGGCCAACGTCCTGACTTTC.

V and J are TRBV28 and TRBJ2-2; 7 nucleotides match TRBD1. The length of the CDR3 is 14 residues. Germline CDR1 MDHEN, CDR2 SYDVKM. J gave up 6 bases and V 5 bases, and 6 bases lay outside the gene matches. CDR3 sequence (DNA): TGTGCCAGCAGTATGGGGACAGTCTCCGGGGAGCTGTTTTTT. Translating gives CASSMGTVSGELFF.

By proportion, this clonotype is medium-sized. The CDR3 DNA is TGTGCCAGCAGCTTTGGTACAGGGTGGCAAGAGACCCAGTACTTC. It encodes CASSFGTGWQETQYF. The V and J genes are TRBV7-3 and TRBJ2-5, with D possibly being TRBD1 (6 bases). The germline gives CDR1 SGHTA, CDR2 FQGTGA. The CDR3 consists of 15 residues. V was cut by 3 bases and J by 2 bases, with 13 bases left in between.

This clonotype showed up many times. This chain joins TRBV7-9 and TRBJ2-2, with TRBD2 matching over 11 bases. Germline CDR1 and CDR2: SEHNR and FQNEAQ (reference sequence). Losses at the gene ends were 1 base for V and 6 bases for J; bases not matched to a gene: 4. The CDR3 contains 16 residues. The CDR3 DNA reads TGTGCCAGCAGCTTAGTGGGACTAGCGGAGGCCGGGGAGCTGTTTTTT. Translated, it gives CASSLVGLAEAGELFF. The variable domain in full, completed from reference TRBV7-9 and TRBJ2-2, reads DTGVSQNPRHKITKRGQNVTFRCDPISEHNRLYWYRQTLGQGPEFLTYFQNEAQLEKSRLLSDRFSAERPKGSFSTLEIQRTEQGDSAMYLCASSLVGLAEAGELFFGEGSRLTVL.

V is TRBV7-2 and J is TRBJ2-7; 7 nucleotides align to TRBD1. In germline, CDR1 is SGHTA, CDR2 FQGNSA. The CDR3 extends over 15 amino acids. The trim removed 1 base at V and 3 bases at J, leaving 6 bases unmatched. DNA of the CDR3: TGTGCCAGCAGCTTAGTTGGAGCAGGGGGCTACGAGCAGTACTTC. It specifies CASSLVGAGGYEQYF. Full variable domain (remainder filled in from reference TRBV7-2 and TRBJ2-7): GAGVSQSPSNKVTEKGKDVELRCDPISGHTALYWYRQSLGQGLEFLIYFQGNSAPDKSGLPSDRFSAERTGGSVSTLTIQRTQQEDSAVYLCASSLVGAGGYEQYFGPGTRLTVT.

There are a few counts of this clonotype. J is TRBJ2-3 and V is TRBV5-1; D perhaps matches TRBD1 (6 bases). Germline assignment: CDR1 SGHRS and CDR2 YFSETQ. The V end was cut by 4 bases, the J end by 7 bases, with 10 bases between. The CDR3 spans 12 residues. CDR3 protein: CASSAGAHTQYF. CDR3 DNA: TGCGCCAGCAGCGCAGGGGCTCATACGCAGTATTTT.

This clonotype appeared many times. Being one base from a much bigger clone, this may be a read error. The CDR3 end shows no conserved phenylalanine or tryptophan, and so a read error is likely. The CDR3 is CASTPQVGELFY. CDR3 nucleotide sequence: TGTGCCAGTACCCCCCAGGTCGGGGAGCTGTTTTAT. The rearrangement uses TRBV19 and TRBJ2-2; D is ambiguous. Germline V gene sequence: CDR1 LNHDA, CDR2 SQIVND (reference sequence). The CDR3 is 12 amino acids. V was cut by 7 bases and J by 7 bases, with 10 bases left in between.

As to this clonotype: Germline and junction disagree at one end, which may indicate a read error. The V gene is TRBV7-9, the J gene TRBJ2-7, with D perhaps TRBD1 or TRBD2 (6 bases each). Germline CDR1 reads SEHNR; CDR2 reads FQNEAQ (reference sequence). The length of the CDR3 is 14 residues. The CDR3 loop is CASSPETRGYEQHF. The CDR3 DNA follows: TGTGCCAGCTCACCAGAGACTAGGGGGTACGAGCAGCACTTC.

This clonotype has a handful of counts. The chain employs TRBV7-9 and TRBJ2-3; 10 positions match TRBD2. The CDR3 sequence is 17 residues long. V gave up 5 bases and J gave up 0 bases; unmatched junction bases: 8. Germline values: CDR1 SEHNR, CDR2 FQNEAQ (reference sequence). The CDR3 sequence: CASSPPTSGQSTDTQYF. The CDR3, as DNA: TGTGCCAGCAGCCCCCCGACTAGCGGGCAAAGCACAGATACGCAGTATTTT.